Each of the 19 T cell receptor beta chains below was sequenced from the same sample in a study of blood T cell repertoires in COVID-19 (dated by TCRdb to 2020 to 2021). Library method: the immunoSEQ multiplex PCR assay. This immuneACCESS table, as held by TCRdb, lists in-frame sequences with V and J called but not all clones. Of the missing ones, under half trace to an unresolved V gene in checked studies; the others have no known cause. This sample is represented by about 220,000 clones; more than 75% of them were singletons. 4.5% to 5.5% of the sample belongs to the ten largest clones. The sample was peripheral blood. The receptors here all came from a woman in her 70s with COVID-19, enrolled during active disease.

The CDR3 spells CASSLQGSQKLFF. For the CDR3, the DNA is TGTGCCAGCAGTTTACAGGGAAGCCAAAAACTGTTTTTT. This rearrangement joins TRBV27 to TRBJ1-4, with D perhaps TRBD1 (5 bases). CDR3 length: 13 amino acids. Germline values: CDR1 MNHEY, CDR2 SMNVEV (reference sequence). V was cut by 2 bases and J by 9 bases, with 10 bases left in between.

The rearrangement joins TRBV30 to TRBJ1-1; 9 bases are shared with TRBD1. V lost 0 bases and J lost 5; bases outside the gene matches: 7. Germline CDR1 reads GTSNPN; CDR2 reads SVGIG (reference sequence). The CDR3 has 15 amino acids. CDR3: CAWSVRDRVWTEAFF. In DNA, the CDR3 is TGTGCCTGGAGTGTACGGGACAGGGTTTGGACTGAAGCTTTCTTT.

The J gene is TRBJ1-4, the V gene TRBV4-3; TRBD1 matches 9 bases. J lost 0 bases, V lost 1 base, and 6 bases had no gene match. CDR1 and CDR2 (germline): LGHNA, YSLEER. The CDR3 contains 18 residues. In DNA form, the CDR3 reads TGCGCCAGCAGCCAAGCGTGGACAGGGGATGCAACTAATGAAAAACTGTTTTTT. Encoded protein: CASSQAWTGDATNEKLFF.

The rearrangement joins TRBV7-9 to TRBJ2-6; the D gene is possibly TRBD2 (6 bases). V was trimmed by 5 bases and J by 4 bases, leaving 21 bases between them. CDR3 length equals 18 residues. Germline-derived CDR1 and CDR2 are SEHNR and FQNEAQ (reference sequence). CDR3 loop: CASSVGGVGASGANVLTF. CDR3 nucleotide sequence: TGTGCCAGCAGCGTCGGGGGAGTAGGAGCCTCCGGGGCCAACGTCCTGACTTTC.

Note on this clone: The sample holds other DNA sequences that translate to the same CDR3. CDR3 protein: CATGSRGPYEQYF. The CDR3 DNA reads TGTGCCACGGGATCCAGGGGGCCCTACGAGCAGTACTTC. The chain couples TRBV15 to TRBJ2-7; 8 bases align to TRBD1. Trimming at V came to 9 bases and at J to 2 bases, leaving 6 bases not matched to a gene. The CDR3 extends over 13 amino acids. The germline V gene encodes CDR1 LNHNV and CDR2 YYDKDF (reference sequence). Drawing the rest from reference TRBV15 and TRBJ2-7, the complete variable domain is DAMVIQNPRYQVTQFGKPVTLSCSQTLNHNVMYWYQQKSSQAPKLLFHYYDKDFNNEADTPDNFQSRRPNTSFCFLDIRSPGLGDTAMYLCATGSRGPYEQYFGPGTRLTVT.

This sequence joins TRBV12-3 or TRBV12-4 and TRBJ1-1, with TRBD1 matching over 8 bases. The CDR3 contains 13 residues. V lost 5 bases and J lost 12; bases outside the gene matches: 11. This chain's CDR3 is CASSLTETGVTFF. CDR3 DNA sequence: TGTGCCAGCAGTCTCACAGAGACAGGGGTAACTTTCTTT.

In this sample, this clone turned up a few times. The V and J genes are TRBV6-5 and TRBJ1-2, with D possibly being TRBD1 (5 bases). The germline V gene encodes CDR1 MNHEY and CDR2 SVGAGI. There are 15 residues in the CDR3. Trimming cost V 6 bases and J 1 base, with 15 bases left between them. This CDR3 is CASRAGPGFNYGYTF. The CDR3 DNA follows: TGTGCCAGCAGAGCGGGGCCAGGCTTTAACTATGGCTACACCTTC.

The chain is built from TRBV7-8 and TRBJ1-1, with 7 bases identical to TRBD1. The germline V gene has CDR1 SGHVS and CDR2 FQNEAQ. The CDR3 consists of 13 residues. J lost 10 bases, V lost 6 bases, and 11 bases had no gene match. The CDR3 region has the DNA TGTGCCAGCAGTTTGAGTCAGGGGGTGGGAGCTTTCTTT. Amino acids: CASSLSQGVGAFF. Full variable domain (remainder filled in from reference TRBV7-8 and TRBJ1-1): GAGVSQSPRYKVAKRGQDVALRCDPISGHVSLFWYQQALGQGPEFLTYFQNEAQLDKSGLPSDRFFAERPEGSVSTLKIQRTQQEDSAVYLCASSLSQGVGAFFGQGTRLTVV.

The CDR3 is CASSFLDRDRNEKLFF. The DNA for the CDR3 is TGTGCCAGCAGCTTCCTGGACAGGGATAGAAATGAAAAACTGTTTTTT. This sequence joins TRBV13 and TRBJ1-4; 8 bases are a match to TRBD1. This CDR3 has 16 residues. CDR1 is PRHDT and CDR2 is FYEKMQ in the germline V gene (reference sequence). The V gene end was trimmed by 3 bases and the J gene end by 5 bases; junction bases not matched to a gene: 8.

The chain links TRBV4-3 to TRBJ1-5; TRBD1 is a possible D gene (5 bases). V was shortened by 0 bases and J by 6 bases, with 15 bases between the two germline ends. CDR1 and CDR2 (germline): LGHNA, YSLEER. This CDR3 is 16 amino acids long. CDR3 in DNA: TGCGCCAGCAGCCAAGATTGGGCAGGGAGGGGTCAGCCCCAGCATTTT. Protein: CASSQDWAGRGQPQHF.

The chain recombines TRBV18 with TRBJ1-1; weak D call: TRBD1 (5 bases). In germline, CDR1 is KGHSH, CDR2 LQKENI. The CDR3 spans 17 residues. Between the trimmed V and J ends, which lost 1 base and 5 bases, there was a span of 20 bases. CDR3 nucleotide sequence: TGTGCCAGCTCACCACTCCTTCTACACACGGGGGGAACTGAAGCTTTCTTT. Translating it yields CASSPLLLHTGGTEAFF. The variable domain in full, with the rest retrieved from reference TRBV18 and TRBJ1-1, is NAGVMQNPRHLVRRRGQEARLRCSPMKGHSHVYWYRQLPEEGLKFMVYLQKENIIDESGMPKERFSAEFPKEGPSILRIQQVVRGDSAAYFCASSPLLLHTGGTEAFFGQGTRLTVV.

This clone was found a few times. The chain joins TRBV14 to TRBJ1-3; 11 bases align to TRBD1. Germline V gene sequence: CDR1 SGHDN, CDR2 FVKESK. The CDR3 loop spans 17 amino acids. Unmatched junction bases numbered 7, after V lost 4 bases and J lost 2 bases. Written as DNA, the CDR3 is TGTGCCAGCAGCCCGGACAGGGGGCTCTCGGCTGGAAACACCATATATTTT. This encodes CASSPDRGLSAGNTIYF.

The chain uses TRBV27 and TRBJ1-5, with 10 bases aligning to TRBD1. Germline V gene lookup returns CDR1 MNHEY and CDR2 SMNVEV (reference sequence). J gave up 5 bases and V 5 bases, and 6 bases lay outside the gene matches. The CDR3 has 15 residues. The CDR3 nucleotides are TGTGCCAGCAGTCCCCTCGGGACAGGGGATCAGCCCCAGCATTTT. This codes for CASSPLGTGDQPQHF.

The CDR3 sequence: CASSLLGQGNSPLHF. In DNA, the CDR3 is TGTGCCAGCAGCTTATTAGGGCAGGGTAATTCACCCCTCCACTTT. This chain connects TRBV7-3 to TRBJ1-6, with D maybe TRBD1 (5 bases). Germline lookup yields CDR1 SGHTA and CDR2 FQGTGA. The CDR3 runs 15 residues. V dropped 2 bases and J dropped 6 bases, with 11 bases sitting between them.

This chain links TRBV7-2 with TRBJ2-1, with 15 positions matching TRBD2. J gave up 7 bases and V 4 bases, and 14 bases lay outside the gene matches. CDR3 length: 19 amino acids. Germline V gene data show CDR1 as SGHTA and CDR2 as FQGNSA. The CDR3 DNA reads as TGTGCCAGCAGCTCCTCCACCCGGACTAGCGGGAGGGCGGGTAATGAGCAGTTCTTC. Protein: CASSSSTRTSGRAGNEQFF.

The chain is built from TRBV18 and TRBJ1-4; D call uncertain. Trimming removed 8 bases at V and 8 bases at J, with 15 bases between. CDR3 size: 13 residues. Germline V gene sequence: CDR1 KGHSH, CDR2 LQKENI. In nucleotides, the CDR3 is TGTGCCAGCACTCTTTCCTCCCGGGAAAAACTGTTTTTT. Protein product: CASTLSSREKLFF.

The chain uses TRBV11-2 and TRBJ2-7; 9 bases match TRBD2. The CDR3 extends over 15 amino acids. Germline trimming cut 6 bases from V and 2 bases from J; bases unmatched to any gene: 8. CDR1 and CDR2 from the germline V gene are SGHAT and FQNNGV. CDR3 sequence: CASSLASGTPYEQYF. The CDR3 nucleotides are TGTGCCAGCAGTCTCGCTAGCGGGACCCCCTACGAGCAGTACTTC. The whole variable domain, filled in from reference TRBV11-2 and TRBJ2-7, reads EAGVAQSPRYKIIEKRQSVAFWCNPISGHATLYWYQQILGQGPKLLIQFQNNGVVDDSQLPKDRFSAERLKGVDSTLKIQPAKLEDSAVYLCASSLASGTPYEQYFGPGTRLTVT.

The rearrangement joins TRBV25-1 to TRBJ1-1, with 8 positions matching TRBD1. The CDR3 extends over 16 amino acids. Germline CDR1 and CDR2: MGHDK and SYGVNS. J gave up 4 bases and V 2 bases, and 9 bases lay outside the gene matches. The CDR3 DNA reads TGTGCCAGCAGTGAACGGCGACAGGGGCAAGGCACTGAAGCTTTCTTT. This encodes CASSERRQGQGTEAFF.

V gene TRBV10-3 combines with J gene TRBJ2-2, with 12 nucleotides matching TRBD2. The CDR3 length is 18 residues. CDR1 and CDR2 from the germline V gene are ENHRY and SYGVKD. Trimming removed 3 bases from V and 0 bases from J; junction bases left unmatched: 5. Here the CDR3 DNA reads TGTGCCATCAGTGATGGGACTAGCGGGCCACCGAACACCGGGGAGCTGTTTTTT. Translation gives CAISDGTSGPPNTGELFF.